This T cell receptor beta chain is drawn from a study of blood T cell repertoires in COVID-19. Overall study: The samples span acute and convalescent COVID-19 from the United States, Italy and Spain. T cells, B-cell-depleted T cells, or PBMCs provided the cDNA or gDNA that served as material.

V was pared by 3 bases and J by 8 bases, with 5 bases between. This CDR3 is 11 amino acids long. From germline, CDR1 is SGHTA and CDR2 FQGNSA. Some clones are missing from TCRdb's copy, which holds only in-frame ones; the method was immunoSEQ multiplex PCR. Of 40,000 to 55,000 clones in the sample, more than 90% are singletons; the top ten hold more than 5.5%. The clonotype was recovered from a human donor in a cohort sampled during active COVID-19. The sample consisted of peripheral blood. The chain employs TRBV7-2 and TRBJ2-1; possible D gene TRBD1, 5 bases. The CDR3 region has the DNA TGTGCCAGCAGCTTCAGGGATGAGCAGTTCTTC. It codes for CASSFRDEQFF.